This is a list of T cell receptor beta chains from one sample in a study of early T cells in non-severe SARS-CoV-2 infection. TCRdb re-analysed the 5' RACE reads in MiXCR, keeping a single row per CDR3 protein. The data show about 60,000 distinct CDR3 sequences, 12% seen once. The sample comprised whole blood. These receptors originate from an adult who was a healthcare worker with PCR-confirmed SARS-CoV-2 infection or an uninfected control (not recorded which). Each CDR3 is given with its conserved first and last residue. D genes are given only for firm matches. Only part of the rows carry a size: once, few, many, or a class if the clone is expanded.

clone_size j_call d_call v_call cdr3_aa cdr3_nt
- TRBJ2-7 - TRBV25-1 CASSRGGQGLGYF TGTGCCAGCTCCCGGGGGGGACAGGGCCTCGGGTACTTC
many TRBJ2-3 - TRBV7-8 CASGSQGGTDTQYF TGTGCCAGTGGGTCGCAGGGAGGCACAGATACGCAGTATTTT
many TRBJ2-5 TRBD2 TRBV19 CASSRSGSETQYF TGTGCCAGTAGCCGTAGCGGGAGTGAGACCCAGTACTTC
- TRBJ1-1 TRBD1 TRBV29-1 CSGGTGRTEAFF TGCAGCGGAGGGACAGGGAGGACTGAAGCTTTCTTT
few TRBJ1-2 TRBD1 TRBV28 CASTAGGYGYTF TGTGCCAGCACCGCAGGGGGCTATGGCTACACCTTC
- TRBJ2-2 - TRBV12-3/TRBV12-4 CASSLTVTNTGELFF TGTGCCAGCAGTTTAACGGTGACCAACACCGGGGAGCTGTTTTTT
many TRBJ2-3 - TRBV20-1 CSARNGPSGADTQYF TGCAGTGCTAGGAACGGTCCTAGTGGGGCAGATACGCAGTATTTT
few TRBJ2-7 - TRBV18 CASSPPSSSSYEQYF TGTGCCAGCTCACCACCGAGTAGTAGCTCCTACGAGCAGTACTTC
many TRBJ2-7 - TRBV20-1 CSASIAGYEQYF TGCAGTGCTAGTATTGCAGGCTACGAGCAGTACTTC
few TRBJ1-6 - TRBV28 CASSWKGSYNSPLHF TGTGCCAGCAGTTGGAAGGGCTCCTATAATTCACCCCTCCACTTT
many TRBJ2-3 TRBD2 TRBV5-4 CASSPVAGVGTDTQYF TGTGCCAGCAGCCCGGTAGCGGGAGTTGGCACAGATACGCAGTATTTT
many TRBJ2-3 - TRBV20-1 CSALRPATDTQYF TGCAGTGCCTTGCGGCCTGCCACAGATACGCAGTATTTT
many TRBJ2-1 - TRBV6-5 CASSYSRGLGYEQFF TGTGCCAGCAGTTACTCACGGGGGTTAGGGTATGAGCAGTTCTTC
- TRBJ1-6 - TRBV28 CASSSAGFPLHF TGTGCCAGCAGTTCGGCAGGCTTTCCCCTCCACTTT